Shown below are 18 T cell receptor beta chains from a single sample sequenced in a study of tumor-infiltrating lymphocytes in primary liver carcinoma. The input was about 500 ng total RNA; TCR beta cDNA was made from it with a constant-region primer. Three-round nested multiplex PCR performed with slightly modified ARM-PCR produced the TCR beta libraries. PCR rounds one and two used TRBV1-TRBV30 forward primers with a C-beta reverse primer for about 11 cycles each. MiXCR, applied by TCRdb to the multiplex PCR reads, yields one record per CDR3 protein. The sample records over 40,000 distinct CDR3 sequences, over 75% being singletons. Each 20-30 mg portion of unsorted bulk tissue served as the source for co-extraction of RNA and DNA. Sequenced input: liver tumor tissue from sampling region 5. Subset in this sample: tumor region T5, tumor centre. These receptor sequences come from a man in his forties with primary liver carcinoma and hepatitis B virus infection.

The V call is TRBV12-3 or TRBV12-4, the J call TRBJ2-1; no reliable D call. Deletions cut 3 bases from V and 9 bases from J, with 6 bases between. The CDR3 loop spans 11 amino acids. The CDR3 nucleotides are TGTGCCAGCAGTTTGCAGGCTGAGCAGTTCTTC. As protein: CASSLQAEQFF.

This chain connects TRBV11-1 to TRBJ2-7; D remains unclear. Between the trimmed V and J ends, which lost 6 bases and 13 bases, there was a span of 22 bases. The CDR3 consists of 13 residues. Germline loops: CDR1 SGHAT, CDR2 FQDESV (reference sequence). For the CDR3, the DNA is TGTGCCAGCAGGGGGAATCGATCCTACGGGCACTACTTC. Amino acids: CASRGNRSYGHYF.

As concerns this clonotype: An end of the junction does not agree with germline; a read error may underlie this. The V and J genes are TRBV5-4 and TRBJ2-1, with D possibly being TRBD2 (6 bases). The CDR3 is 16 amino acids. Germline CDR1 and CDR2: SGHNT and YYREEE (reference sequence). The CDR3 protein is CAISLITGESYNEHFF. CDR3 DNA: TGTGCCATCAGCTTGATTACGGGGGAGTCTTACAATGAGCACTTCTTC.

J is TRBJ2-6 and V is TRBV7-9, with 7 positions matching TRBD1. This CDR3 region has 15 residues. The germline CDR1 and CDR2 sequences are SEHNR and FQNEAQ (reference sequence). CDR3: CDNSRTGSGANVLTF. The CDR3 bases are TGTGACAACAGCCGGACAGGATCTGGGGCCAACGTCCTGACTTTC.

The chain carries TRBV6-6 and TRBJ1-5; D tentatively fits TRBD1 or TRBD2 (5 bases each). The end of the DNA is better explained by TRBJ2-3, so the J call may be wrong. This CDR3 comprises 12 residues. Germline CDR1 and CDR2: MNHNY and SVGAGI (reference sequence). Here the CDR3 DNA reads TGTGCCAGTCGAAGGGGAGAGCAGCCCCAGTATTTT. As protein: CASRRGEQPQYF.

This clonotype was recorded at least ten times. V gene TRBV28 combines with J gene TRBJ2-1, with TRBD2 identical over 14 bases. V shed 6 bases, J shed 8 bases, and the junction held 21 bases outside the gene matches. This CDR3 contains 20 residues. Germline V lookup: CDR1 MDHEN, CDR2 SYDVKM. The CDR3 loop reads CASSRVGGLAGDKRLYEQFF. The CDR3 DNA is TGTGCCAGCAGCCGGGTCGGGGGACTAGCGGGAGATAAAAGGTTATATGAGCAGTTCTTC.

A word on this clonotype: Since no conserved phenylalanine or tryptophan closes the CDR3, a read error is the likely cause. The V call is TRBV29-1, the J call TRBJ2-5; 8 bases align to TRBD1. CDR3 length: 13 amino acids. CDR1 SQVTM and CDR2 ANQGSEA come from the germline V gene. CDR3 protein: CGSQGADCKTQYL. The CDR3 nucleotides are TGCGGCAGCCAGGGGGCGGATTGCAAGACCCAGTACCTC.

With regard to this clonotype: One end of the junction does not line up with germline, which may come from a read error. The gene calls are TRBV4-3 and TRBJ2-1; perhaps TRBD2 as D (6 bases). Germline V CDR1 and CDR2: LGHNA, YSLEER. The CDR3 has 16 amino acids. The CDR3 DNA sequence: TGCGCCAGCGGCCAAGATATGAGCGGGTTTCACAATGGGCAGTTCTTC. Protein sequence: CASGQDMSGFHNGQFF.

The CDR3 reads CASSLAQREGLPTDGQYF. The DNA for the CDR3 is TGTGCCAGCAGCTTAGCCCAGCGGGAGGGACTTCCGACAGATGGGCAGTATTTT. The rearrangement joins TRBV7-8 to TRBJ2-3; 10 bases match TRBD2. This CDR3 is 18 amino acids long. J was trimmed by 11 bases and V by 0 bases; bases with no gene match: 17. Germline V lookup: CDR1 SGHVS, CDR2 FQNEAQ. Full variable domain (missing parts from reference TRBV7-8 and TRBJ2-3): GAGVSQSPRYKVAKRGQDVALRCDPISGHVSLFWYQQALGQGPEFLTYFQNEAQLDKSGLPSDRFFAERPEGSVSTLKIQRTQQEDSAVYLCASSLAQREGLPTDGQYFGPGTRLTVL.

The V call is TRBV29-1, the J call TRBJ1-1; possibly TRBD1 for D (6 bases). This CDR3 spans 12 amino acids. The germline CDR1 and CDR2 sequences are SQVTM and ANQGSEA. The DNA for the CDR3 is TGCAGTGTGAAGGGGGTTAGAACTGAAGTATTCTTT. Translated: CSVKGVRTEVFF.

The chain combines TRBV6-6 with TRBJ2-5, with a tentative D call TRBD1 (6 bases). The CDR3 spans 13 residues. Per the germline V gene, CDR1 is MNHNY and CDR2 is SVGAGI (reference sequence). Deletions cut 10 bases from V and 7 bases from J, with 19 bases between. This CDR3 is CAISPNRVGTQYF. DNA for the CDR3: TGTGCCATCAGCCCTAACAGGGTTGGGACCCAGTACTTC.

This clonotype was picked up a small number of times. Here the CDR3 omits its conserved ending phenylalanine or tryptophan, so a read error is the likely source. CDR3 DNA: TGCGCAAGCAGCGCGGGACAGCAGTTCTCC. Protein sequence: CASSAGQQFS. The gene calls are TRBV4-1 and TRBJ2-1; a weak D match, TRBD2 (6 bases). This CDR3 is 10 amino acids long. CDR1 and CDR2 (germline): MGHRA, YSYEKL.

The chain has TRBV6-5 and TRBJ1-4; D unresolved. From germline, CDR1 is MNHEY and CDR2 SVGAGI. V was cut by 6 bases and J by 1 base, with 12 bases left in between. This CDR3 spans 15 amino acids. The CDR3 loop is CASRYEIVTNEKLFF. CDR3 DNA: TGTGCCAGCAGATACGAGATTGTAACTAATGAAAAACTGTTTTTT.

Worth noting for this clonotype: This CDR3 fails to terminate in the conserved phenylalanine or tryptophan, so it likely reflects a read error. This chain links TRBV11-2 with TRBJ2-6; 8 nucleotides line up with TRBD1. Looked up from germline, CDR1 is SGHAT and CDR2 is FQNNGV. The CDR3 extends over 21 amino acids. The CDR3 DNA is TGTGTCAGCGGCATGGGGGGAGACAGGGGCATTTCCCTCTCTGGGGCCAACGTCCTGACTTTG. This translates into CVSGMGGDRGISLSGANVLTL.

As for this clonotype: One end of the junction does not line up with germline, which may come from a read error. Here the CDR3 reads CASSLDRGGWFYNEQFF. DNA for the CDR3: TGTGCCAGCAGCTTAGATAGGGGCGGGTGGTTCTATAATGAGCAATTCTTC. The rearrangement uses TRBV11-2 and TRBJ2-1; D tentatively fits TRBD1 or TRBD2 (5 bases each). Germline CDR1 is SGHAT and CDR2 is FQNNGV. This CDR3 is built from 17 residues.

V is TRBV5-4 and J is TRBJ2-5; TRBD1 agrees at 7 bases. This CDR3 is 14 amino acids long. Trimming removed 4 bases from V and 1 base from J; junction bases left unmatched: 4. Germline V gene lookup returns CDR1 SGHNT and CDR2 YYREEE (reference sequence). Here the CDR3 reads CASSAPGGQETQYF. In DNA form, the CDR3 reads TGTGCCAGCAGCGCGCCAGGGGGCCAAGAGACCCAGTACTTC.

Remarks on this clonotype: One end of the junction fails to match germline, which may point to a read error. The CDR3 nucleotides are TGTGCCAGCAGTTTAGGCAGCTCCTACGAGCAATGCTTC. As protein: CASSLGSSYEQCF. The chain has TRBV7-9 and TRBJ2-7, with no clear D. The CDR3 runs to 13 residues. Germline V gene sequence: CDR1 SEHNR, CDR2 FQNEAQ (reference sequence).

This clonotype was recorded only once. The conserved phenylalanine or tryptophan normally closing the CDR3 is absent here, so this likely arose from a read error. Because the CDR3's place on the DNA is in doubt, the DNA is left out and the CDR3 is given as listed by TCRdb. This sequence joins TRBV28 and TRBJ2-7; the D call of TRBD2 is as the table states it, not checked on the DNA. Per germline, CDR1 MDHEN and CDR2 SYDVKM. The CDR3 length is 15 residues, termini included. CDR3 residues: CASSFSGSQKYEQHS.